The clone carrying this T cell receptor beta chain turned up a few times. The CDR3 spans 14 residues. The V segment lost 4 bases and the J segment 8 bases; nucleotides outside the gene matches: 10. In germline, CDR1 is LGHDT, CDR2 YNNKEL (reference sequence). This specimen comes from a study of T-cell memory formation after mild COVID-19. TCRdb passed the 5' RACE reads through MiXCR, listing each CDR3 protein once. The sample lists a few hundred thousand distinct CDR3 sequences, 20% occurring once. The chain is built from TRBV3-1 and TRBJ1-2; TRBD1 agrees at 7 bases. This TCR was recovered from a young man who had mild COVID-19 (a few samples of this study predate the infection). Cell type and time point are not known. Input material: PBMCs or a T cell subset sorted from them (not recorded which). The CDR3 spells CASSPRGGGSGYTF. The CDR3 DNA reads as TGTGCCAGCAGCCCTAGGGGAGGGGGCTCGGGCTACACCTTC.